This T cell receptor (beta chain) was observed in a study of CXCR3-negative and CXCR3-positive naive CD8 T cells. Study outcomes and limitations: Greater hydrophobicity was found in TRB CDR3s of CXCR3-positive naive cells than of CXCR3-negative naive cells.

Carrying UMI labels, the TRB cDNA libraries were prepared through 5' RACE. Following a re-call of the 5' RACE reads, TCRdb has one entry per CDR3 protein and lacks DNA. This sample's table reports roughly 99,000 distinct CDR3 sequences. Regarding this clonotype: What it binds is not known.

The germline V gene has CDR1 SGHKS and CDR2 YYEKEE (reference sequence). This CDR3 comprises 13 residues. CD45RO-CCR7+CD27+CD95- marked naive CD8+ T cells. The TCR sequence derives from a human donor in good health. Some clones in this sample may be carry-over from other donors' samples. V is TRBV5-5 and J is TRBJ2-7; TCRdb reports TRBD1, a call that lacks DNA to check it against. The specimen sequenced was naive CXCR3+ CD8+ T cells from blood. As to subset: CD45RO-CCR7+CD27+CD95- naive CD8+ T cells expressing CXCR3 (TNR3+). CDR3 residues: CASSRGYPYEQYF.